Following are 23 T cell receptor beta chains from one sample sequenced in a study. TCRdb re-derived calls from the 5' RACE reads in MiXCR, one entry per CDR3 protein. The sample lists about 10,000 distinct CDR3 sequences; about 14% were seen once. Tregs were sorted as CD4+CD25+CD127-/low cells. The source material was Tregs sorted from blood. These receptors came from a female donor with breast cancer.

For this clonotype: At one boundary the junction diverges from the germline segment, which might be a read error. The CDR3 here is CASSQEDGAGNTTYF. CDR3 nucleotides: TGTGCCAGCAGCCAAGAAGACGGTGCTGGAAACACCACATATTTT. The rearrangement uses TRBV4-2 and TRBJ1-3; no reliable D call. CDR3 size: 15 residues. Germline lookup yields CDR1 LGHNA and CDR2 YNFKEQ.

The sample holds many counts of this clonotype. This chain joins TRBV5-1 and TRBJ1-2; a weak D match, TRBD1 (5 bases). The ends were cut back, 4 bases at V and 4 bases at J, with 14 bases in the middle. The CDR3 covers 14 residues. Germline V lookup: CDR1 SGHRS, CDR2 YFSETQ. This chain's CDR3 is CASSADGTVYGYTF. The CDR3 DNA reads TGCGCCAGCAGCGCGGACGGGACGGTCTATGGCTACACCTTC. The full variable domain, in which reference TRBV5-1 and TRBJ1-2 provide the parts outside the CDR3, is KAGVTQTPRYLIKTRGQQVTLSCSPISGHRSVSWYQQTPGQGLQFLFEYFSETQRNKGNFPGRFSGRQFSNSRSEMNVSTLELGDSALYLCASSADGTVYGYTFGSGTRLTVV.

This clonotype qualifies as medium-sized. The chain's CDR3 is CATSGGANQPQHF. DNA for the CDR3: TGTGCCACTTCGGGAGGCGCTAATCAGCCCCAGCATTTT. The genes are TRBV19 and TRBJ1-5; D gene unclear. CDR1 and CDR2 (germline): LNHDA, SQIVND (reference sequence). CDR3 length: 13 amino acids. V was shortened by 10 bases and J by 4 bases, with 14 bases between the two germline ends.

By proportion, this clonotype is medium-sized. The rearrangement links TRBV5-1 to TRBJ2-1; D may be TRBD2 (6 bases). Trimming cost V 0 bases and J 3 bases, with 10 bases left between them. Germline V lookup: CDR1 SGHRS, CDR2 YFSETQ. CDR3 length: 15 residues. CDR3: CASSLEVADYNEQFF. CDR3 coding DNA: TGCGCCAGCAGCTTGGAGGTAGCGGACTACAATGAGCAGTTCTTC.

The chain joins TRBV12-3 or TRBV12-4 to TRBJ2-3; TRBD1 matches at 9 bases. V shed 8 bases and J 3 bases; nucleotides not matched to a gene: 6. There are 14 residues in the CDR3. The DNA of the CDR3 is TGTGCCAGCCATTGGACAGGGGCGACAGATACGCAGTATTTT. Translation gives CASHWTGATDTQYF.

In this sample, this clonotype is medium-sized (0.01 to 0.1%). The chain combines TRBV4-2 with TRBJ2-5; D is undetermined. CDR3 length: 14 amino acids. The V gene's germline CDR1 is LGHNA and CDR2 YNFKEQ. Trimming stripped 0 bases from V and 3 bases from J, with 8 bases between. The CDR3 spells CASSQETLEETQYF. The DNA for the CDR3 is TGTGCCAGCAGCCAAGAGACATTAGAAGAGACCCAGTACTTC.

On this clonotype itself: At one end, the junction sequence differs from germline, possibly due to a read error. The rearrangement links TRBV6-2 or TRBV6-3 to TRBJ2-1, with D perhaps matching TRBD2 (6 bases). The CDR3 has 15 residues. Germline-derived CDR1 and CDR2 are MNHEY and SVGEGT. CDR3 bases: TGTGCTAGCAGTGATACGGGAGTTACGATTAATGAGCGGTTCTTC. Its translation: CASSDTGVTINERFF.

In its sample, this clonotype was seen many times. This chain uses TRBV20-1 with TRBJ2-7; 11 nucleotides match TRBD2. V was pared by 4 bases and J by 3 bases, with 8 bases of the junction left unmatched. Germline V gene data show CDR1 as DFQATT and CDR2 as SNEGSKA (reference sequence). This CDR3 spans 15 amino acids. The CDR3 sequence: CSANPGTSGYYEQYF. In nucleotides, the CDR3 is TGCAGTGCTAATCCCGGGACTAGCGGTTACTACGAGCAGTACTTC.

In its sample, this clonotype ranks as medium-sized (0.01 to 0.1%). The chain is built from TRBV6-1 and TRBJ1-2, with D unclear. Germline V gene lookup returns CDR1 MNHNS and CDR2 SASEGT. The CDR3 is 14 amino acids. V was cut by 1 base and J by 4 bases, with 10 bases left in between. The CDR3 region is CASSEGTVLYGYTF. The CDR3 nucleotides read TGTGCCAGCAGTGAAGGTACAGTCCTCTATGGCTACACCTTC.

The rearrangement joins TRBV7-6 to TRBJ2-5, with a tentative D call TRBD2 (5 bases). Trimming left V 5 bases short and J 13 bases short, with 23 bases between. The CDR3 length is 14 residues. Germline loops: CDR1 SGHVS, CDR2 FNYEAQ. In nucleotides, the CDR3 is TGTGCCAGCAGCCGGAATACTAGGACGGAGCCCCGGTACTTC. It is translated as CASSRNTRTEPRYF.

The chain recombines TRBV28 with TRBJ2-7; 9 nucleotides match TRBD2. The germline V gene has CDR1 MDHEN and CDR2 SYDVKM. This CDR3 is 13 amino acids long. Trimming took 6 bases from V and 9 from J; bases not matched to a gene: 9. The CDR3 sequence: CASRRLAEGRQYF. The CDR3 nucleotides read TGTGCCAGCAGAAGACTAGCGGAGGGGAGGCAGTACTTC. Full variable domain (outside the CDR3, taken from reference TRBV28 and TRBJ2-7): DVKVTQSSRYLVKRTGEKVFLECVQDMDHENMFWYRQDPGLGLRLIYFSYDVKMKEKGDIPEGYSVSREKKERFSLILESASTNQTSMYLCASRRLAEGRQYFGPGTRLTVT.

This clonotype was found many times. In nucleotides, the CDR3 is TGCAGCGCCCCAGCCGGCAATGAGCAGTTCTTC. This sequence encodes CSAPAGNEQFF. The chain links TRBV29-1 to TRBJ2-1, with D unresolved. The V end lost 7 bases, the J end lost 6 bases, and 10 bases lay between the germline ends. The CDR3 sequence is 11 residues long. Looked up from germline, CDR1 is SQVTM and CDR2 is ANQGSEA.

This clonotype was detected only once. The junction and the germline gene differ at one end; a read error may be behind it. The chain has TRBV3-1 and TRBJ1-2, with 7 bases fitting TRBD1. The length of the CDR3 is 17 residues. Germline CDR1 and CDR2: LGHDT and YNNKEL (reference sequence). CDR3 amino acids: CASSQEGWTGNLYGYAF. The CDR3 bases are TGTGCCAGCAGCCAAGAAGGTTGGACAGGAAATCTCTATGGCTACGCCTTC.

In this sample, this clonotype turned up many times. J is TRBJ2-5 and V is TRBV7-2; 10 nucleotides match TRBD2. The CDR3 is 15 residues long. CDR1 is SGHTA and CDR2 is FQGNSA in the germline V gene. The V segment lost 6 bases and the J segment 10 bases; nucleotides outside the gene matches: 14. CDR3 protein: CASRTSSGSRGVQYF. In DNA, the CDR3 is TGTGCCAGCAGAACATCTAGCGGGAGTAGGGGGGTCCAGTACTTC.

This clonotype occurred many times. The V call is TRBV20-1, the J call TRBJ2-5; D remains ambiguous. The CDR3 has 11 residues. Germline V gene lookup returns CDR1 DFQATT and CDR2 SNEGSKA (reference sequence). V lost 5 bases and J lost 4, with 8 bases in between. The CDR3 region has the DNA TGCAGTGCTGCCCACCGAGAGACCCAGTACTTC. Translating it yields CSAAHRETQYF.

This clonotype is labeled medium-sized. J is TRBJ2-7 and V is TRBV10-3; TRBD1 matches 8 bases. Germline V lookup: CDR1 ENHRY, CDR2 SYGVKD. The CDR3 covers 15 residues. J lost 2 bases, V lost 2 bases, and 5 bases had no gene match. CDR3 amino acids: CAISEVRTGTYEQYF. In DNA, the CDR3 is TGTGCCATCAGTGAGGTGCGGACAGGGACCTACGAGCAGTACTTC.

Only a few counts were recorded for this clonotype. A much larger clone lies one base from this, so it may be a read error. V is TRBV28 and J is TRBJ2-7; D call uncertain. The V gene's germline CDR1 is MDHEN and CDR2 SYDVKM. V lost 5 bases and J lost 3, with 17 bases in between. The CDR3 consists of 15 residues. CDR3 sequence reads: CASSHLAHGVYEQYF. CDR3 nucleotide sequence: TGTGCCAGCAGTCACCTCGCGCACGGAGTCTACGAGCAGTACTTC.

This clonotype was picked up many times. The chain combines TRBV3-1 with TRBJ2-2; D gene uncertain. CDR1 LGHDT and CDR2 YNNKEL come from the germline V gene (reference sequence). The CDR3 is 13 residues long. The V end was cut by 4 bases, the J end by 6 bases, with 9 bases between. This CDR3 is CASSPWMAGELFF. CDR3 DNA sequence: TGTGCCAGCAGCCCTTGGATGGCCGGGGAGCTGTTTTTT.

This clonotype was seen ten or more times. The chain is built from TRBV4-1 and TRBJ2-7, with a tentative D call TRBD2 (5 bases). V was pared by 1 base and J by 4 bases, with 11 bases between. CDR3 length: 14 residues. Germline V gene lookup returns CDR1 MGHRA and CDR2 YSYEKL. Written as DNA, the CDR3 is TGCGCCAGCAGCCAAGGATCGGGATATTACGAGCAGTACTTC. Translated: CASSQGSGYYEQYF.

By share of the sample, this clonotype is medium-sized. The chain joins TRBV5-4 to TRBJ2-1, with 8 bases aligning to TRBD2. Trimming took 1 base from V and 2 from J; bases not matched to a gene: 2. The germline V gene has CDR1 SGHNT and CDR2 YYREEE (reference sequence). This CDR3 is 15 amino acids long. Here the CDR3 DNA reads TGTGCCAGCAGCTTGTATAGCGGGGCCTACAATGAGCAGTTCTTC. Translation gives CASSLYSGAYNEQFF.

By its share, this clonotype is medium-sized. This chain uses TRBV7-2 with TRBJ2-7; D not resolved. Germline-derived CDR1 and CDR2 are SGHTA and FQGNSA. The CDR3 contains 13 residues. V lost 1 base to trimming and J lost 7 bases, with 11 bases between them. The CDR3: CASSLETRSEQYF. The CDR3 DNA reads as TGTGCCAGCAGCTTAGAGACGCGGTCGGAGCAGTACTTC. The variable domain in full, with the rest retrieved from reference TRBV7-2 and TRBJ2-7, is GAGVSQSPSNKVTEKGKDVELRCDPISGHTALYWYRQSLGQGLEFLIYFQGNSAPDKSGLPSDRFSAERTGGSVSTLTIQRTQQEDSAVYLCASSLETRSEQYFGPGTRLTVT.

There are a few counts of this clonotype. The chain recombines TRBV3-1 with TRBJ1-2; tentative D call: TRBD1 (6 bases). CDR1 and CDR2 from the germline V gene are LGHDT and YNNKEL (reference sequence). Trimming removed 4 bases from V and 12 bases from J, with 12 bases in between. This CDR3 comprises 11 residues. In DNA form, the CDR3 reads TGTGCCAGCAGCCCGGGGGGCCGCCACACCTTC. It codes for CASSPGGRHTF.

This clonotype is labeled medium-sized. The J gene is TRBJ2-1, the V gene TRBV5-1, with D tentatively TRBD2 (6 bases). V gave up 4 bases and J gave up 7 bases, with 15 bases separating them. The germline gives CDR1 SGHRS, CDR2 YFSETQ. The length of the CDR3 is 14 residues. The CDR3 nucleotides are TGCGCCAGCAGCCCGGACTACCGCAGGAATGAGCAGTTCTTC. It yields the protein CASSPDYRRNEQFF.